This is a list of T cell receptor beta chains from one sample in a study of cytomegalovirus exposure and HLA in healthy donors. Here immunoSEQ multiplex PCR was the method, and the copy in TCRdb shows in-frame clones only, minus some. Here the sample spans approximately 60,000 clones, about 95% being singletons. Source material: PBMCs. These receptors were taken from a woman under 30 in good health and CMV-seropositive. The CDR3 runs from the conserved cysteine through the conserved F or W. The D gene is left open where the match is weak. The size of a clone is reported for some rows only, either as once, few or many, or as a class for expanded clones.

CDR3: CASSFSTGELFF
DNA: TGTGCCAGCAGTTTCTCGACCGGGGAGCTGTTTTTT
size: NA
J: TRBJ2-2
V: TRBV7-9
length: 12
D: NA

CDR3: CASSLSPREIHYGYTF
DNA: TGTGCCAGCAGCTTATCCCCGAGAGAAATACACTATGGCTACACCTTC
size: NA
J: TRBJ1-2
V: TRBV11-3
length: 16
D: NA

CDR3: CASSLWGQNNQPQHF
DNA: TGTGCCAGCAGTTTATGGGGACAGAACAATCAGCCCCAGCATTTT
size: NA
J: TRBJ1-5
V: TRBV27
length: 15
D: TRBD1

CDR3: CASRRTGDNQPQHF
DNA: TGTGCCAGCAGGCGGACAGGCGACAATCAGCCCCAGCATTTT
size: NA
J: TRBJ1-5
V: TRBV28
length: 14
D: TRBD1

CDR3: CAISDLAVVEAFF
DNA: TGTGCCATCAGTGATCTGGCAGTCGTGGAAGCTTTCTTT
size: NA
J: TRBJ1-1
V: TRBV10-3
length: 13
D: NA

CDR3: CASSSSDRTYEQYF
DNA: TGTGCCAGCAGCAGCTCGGACAGGACCTACGAGCAGTACTTC
size: NA
J: TRBJ2-7
V: TRBV11-2
length: 14
D: TRBD1

CDR3: CASSHRGLQETQYF
DNA: TGTGCCAGTAGTCACCGGGGGTTGCAAGAGACCCAGTACTTC
size: NA
J: TRBJ2-5
V: TRBV19
length: 14
D: NA

CDR3: CASRPIGLSGDGYTF
DNA: TGTGCCAGCAGACCGATCGGACTCTCCGGAGATGGCTACACCTTC
size: NA
J: TRBJ1-2
V: TRBV7-9
length: 15
D: NA

CDR3: CASSFPGQGDEKLFF
DNA: TGTGCCAGCAGTTTTCCAGGACAGGGGGATGAAAAACTGTTTTTT
size: NA
J: TRBJ1-4
V: TRBV28
length: 15
D: TRBD1

CDR3: CASSTGTGGTGYTF
DNA: TGTGCCAGCAGCACCGGGACAGGGGGGACTGGCTACACCTTC
size: NA
J: TRBJ1-2
V: TRBV28
length: 14
D: TRBD1

CDR3: CASSRTGGADRAFF
DNA: TGTGCCAGCAGCCGTACAGGGGGCGCGGATAGAGCTTTCTTT
size: NA
J: TRBJ1-1
V: TRBV7-3
length: 14
D: TRBD1

CDR3: CASMTGSNEKLFF
DNA: TGTGCCAGCATGACAGGGTCTAATGAAAAACTGTTTTTT
size: NA
J: TRBJ1-4
V: TRBV27
length: 13
D: TRBD1

CDR3: CASSREGDRGLYGYTF
DNA: TGCGCCAGCAGTAGAGAGGGGGACAGGGGCCTCTATGGCTACACCTTC
size: NA
J: TRBJ1-2
V: TRBV4-1
length: 16
D: TRBD1

CDR3: CASTPGQVKNTEAFF
DNA: TGCGCCAGCACCCCGGGACAGGTAAAGAACACTGAAGCTTTCTTT
size: NA
J: TRBJ1-1
V: TRBV5-1
length: 15
D: TRBD1

CDR3: CASSPQGGPETQYF
DNA: TGCGCCAGCAGCCCACAGGGGGGGCCGGAGACCCAGTACTTC
size: NA
J: TRBJ2-5
V: TRBV5-1
length: 14
D: NA

CDR3: CASSATSGQETQYF
DNA: TGTGCCAGCAGTGCCACTAGCGGCCAAGAGACCCAGTACTTC
size: once
J: TRBJ2-5
V: TRBV6-6
length: 14
D: TRBD2

CDR3: CASSSAPRQAGGYTF
DNA: TGTGCCAGCAGCTCCGCCCCAAGGCAGGCCGGTGGCTACACCTTC
size: NA
J: TRBJ1-2
V: TRBV7-2
length: 15
D: NA

CDR3: CSVVDEAYSGNTIYF
DNA: TGCAGCGTTGTAGACGAGGCCTACTCTGGAAACACCATATATTTT
size: NA
J: TRBJ1-3
V: TRBV29-1
length: 15
D: NA